The 9 T cell receptor beta chains below were found in one sample sequenced in a study of T-cell memory formation after mild COVID-19. TCRdb recomputed calls from the 5' RACE reads with MiXCR, one row per CDR3 protein. Here the sample spans about 360,000 distinct CDR3 sequences, 13% to 15% being singletons. Sequenced material: PBMCs or a T cell subset sorted from them (not recorded which). The receptors were gathered from a man aged 18 to 30 who had mild COVID-19 (a few samples of this study predate the infection). Cell type and time point are not known.

This clonotype was counted only a few times. This sequence joins TRBV4-1 and TRBJ1-1; tentative D call: TRBD1 (5 bases). CDR1 MGHRA and CDR2 YSYEKL come from the germline V gene. V was trimmed by 2 bases and J by 5 bases, leaving 15 bases between them. This CDR3 spans 15 amino acids. CDR3 sequence reads: CASSQPFARVTEAFF. Written as DNA, the CDR3 is TGCGCCAGCAGCCAACCATTCGCCAGGGTTACTGAAGCTTTCTTT.

The gene calls are TRBV2 and TRBJ2-1; D not certain. V gave up 5 bases and J gave up 7 bases, with 15 bases separating them. CDR1 SNHLY and CDR2 FYNNEI come from the germline V gene. CDR3 length equals 14 residues. The CDR3 DNA is TGTGCCAGCAGTAGACCCCCGAGCCGAAATGAGCAGTTCTTC. Protein sequence: CASSRPPSRNEQFF.

In its sample, this clonotype was seen a few times. The rearrangement joins TRBV5-1 to TRBJ2-1; TRBD2 matches at 8 bases. CDR1 and CDR2 from the germline V gene are SGHRS and YFSETQ. The CDR3 spans 17 residues. Trimming cost V 2 bases and J 2 bases; bases outside gene matches: 9. CDR3 protein: CASSFLAGPYTYNEQFF. Here the CDR3 DNA reads TGCGCCAGCAGCTTCTTAGCGGGGCCGTACACCTACAATGAGCAGTTCTTC.

The rearrangement joins TRBV19 to TRBJ2-7, with 8 bases matching TRBD1. Germline CDR1 reads LNHDA; CDR2 reads SQIVND (reference sequence). There are 16 residues in the CDR3. V lost 5 bases to trimming and J lost 2 bases; unmatched junction nucleotides: 11. CDR3 amino acids: CASSLTTGAGTYEQYF. As DNA, the CDR3 is TGTGCCAGTAGTCTCACGACAGGGGCTGGGACCTACGAGCAGTACTTC. Full variable domain (rest looked up from reference TRBV19 and TRBJ2-7): DGGITQSPKYLFRKEGQNVTLSCEQNLNHDAMYWYRQDPGQGLRLIYYSQIVNDFQKGDIAEGYSVSREKKESFPLTVTSAQKNPTAFYLCASSLTTGAGTYEQYFGPGTRLTVT.

Turning to this clonotype: The junction does not match germline at one end; this may be a read error. The chain has TRBV5-1 and TRBJ1-1, with D unresolved. Germline CDR1 reads SGHRS; CDR2 reads YFSETQ. The CDR3 is made up of 13 amino acids. The CDR3 reads CDSSLAPNTEAFF. As DNA, the CDR3 is TGCGACAGCAGCTTGGCGCCGAACACTGAAGCTTTCTTT.

This clonotype was counted between two and nine times. The chain employs TRBV7-2 and TRBJ1-2; 10 positions match TRBD1. This CDR3 region has 14 residues. From germline, CDR1 is SGHTA and CDR2 FQGNSA. V was pared by 4 bases and J by 7 bases, with 6 bases of the junction left unmatched. CDR3 DNA: TGTGCCAGCAGCTCGACAGGGGGCCTTCCTGGCTACACCTTC. It translates to CASSSTGGLPGYTF.

This clonotype was seen a few times. The chain employs TRBV6-2 or TRBV6-3 and TRBJ2-3; 7 bases fit TRBD2. Germline V gene lookup returns CDR1 MNHEY and CDR2 SVGEGT. The CDR3 length is 17 residues. The J segment lost 2 bases and the V segment lost 6 bases, leaving 14 bases of the junction unmatched. The CDR3 spells CASSPPLGGGYTDTQYF. In DNA form, the CDR3 reads TGTGCCAGCAGCCCGCCTCTGGGCGGGGGTTACACAGATACGCAGTATTTT.

This clonotype was detected once. The V gene is TRBV19, the J gene TRBJ1-2, with 9 bases matching TRBD1. J lost 2 bases, V lost 7 bases, and 11 bases had no gene match. Germline V gene lookup returns CDR1 LNHDA and CDR2 SQIVND (reference sequence). The CDR3 runs to 16 residues. CDR3 amino acids: CASKIWGQGTNYGYTF. The DNA for the CDR3 is TGTGCCAGTAAAATTTGGGGACAGGGAACCAACTATGGCTACACCTTC.

J is TRBJ1-1 and V is TRBV7-8; D unclear. Germline CDR1 reads SGHVS; CDR2 reads FQNEAQ. The CDR3 runs 13 residues. V dropped 6 bases and J dropped 6 bases, with 14 bases sitting between them. CDR3 sequence (DNA): TGTGCCAGCAGTCGTGACTGGAGCCCTGAAGCTTTCTTT. It specifies CASSRDWSPEAFF.